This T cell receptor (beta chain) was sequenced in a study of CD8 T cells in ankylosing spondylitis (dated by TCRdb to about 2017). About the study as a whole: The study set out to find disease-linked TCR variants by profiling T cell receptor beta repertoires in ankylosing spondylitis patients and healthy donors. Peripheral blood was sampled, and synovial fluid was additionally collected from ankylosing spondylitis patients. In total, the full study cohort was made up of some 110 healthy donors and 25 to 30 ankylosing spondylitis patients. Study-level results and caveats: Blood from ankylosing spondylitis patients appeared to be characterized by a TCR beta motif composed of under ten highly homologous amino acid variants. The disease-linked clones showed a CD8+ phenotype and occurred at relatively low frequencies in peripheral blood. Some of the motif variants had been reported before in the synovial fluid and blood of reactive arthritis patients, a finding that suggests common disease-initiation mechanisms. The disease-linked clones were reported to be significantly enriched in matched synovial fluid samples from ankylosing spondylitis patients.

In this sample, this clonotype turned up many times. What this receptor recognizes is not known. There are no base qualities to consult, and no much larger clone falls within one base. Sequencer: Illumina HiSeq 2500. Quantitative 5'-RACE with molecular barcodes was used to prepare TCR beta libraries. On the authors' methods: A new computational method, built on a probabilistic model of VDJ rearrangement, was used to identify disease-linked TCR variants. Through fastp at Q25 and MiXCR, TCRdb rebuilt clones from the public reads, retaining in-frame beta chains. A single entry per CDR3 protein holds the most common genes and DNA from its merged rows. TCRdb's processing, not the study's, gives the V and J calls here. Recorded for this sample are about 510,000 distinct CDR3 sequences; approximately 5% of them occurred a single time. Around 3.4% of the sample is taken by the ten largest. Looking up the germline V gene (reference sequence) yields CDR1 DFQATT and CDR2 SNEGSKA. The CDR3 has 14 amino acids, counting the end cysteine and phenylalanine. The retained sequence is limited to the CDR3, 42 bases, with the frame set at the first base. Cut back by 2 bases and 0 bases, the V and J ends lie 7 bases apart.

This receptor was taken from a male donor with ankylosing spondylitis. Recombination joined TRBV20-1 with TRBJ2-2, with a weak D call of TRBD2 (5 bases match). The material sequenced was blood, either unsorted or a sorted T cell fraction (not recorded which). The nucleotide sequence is TGCAGTGCTAGACTACTAGCGAACACCGGGGAGCTGTTTTTT. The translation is CSARLLANTGELFF.